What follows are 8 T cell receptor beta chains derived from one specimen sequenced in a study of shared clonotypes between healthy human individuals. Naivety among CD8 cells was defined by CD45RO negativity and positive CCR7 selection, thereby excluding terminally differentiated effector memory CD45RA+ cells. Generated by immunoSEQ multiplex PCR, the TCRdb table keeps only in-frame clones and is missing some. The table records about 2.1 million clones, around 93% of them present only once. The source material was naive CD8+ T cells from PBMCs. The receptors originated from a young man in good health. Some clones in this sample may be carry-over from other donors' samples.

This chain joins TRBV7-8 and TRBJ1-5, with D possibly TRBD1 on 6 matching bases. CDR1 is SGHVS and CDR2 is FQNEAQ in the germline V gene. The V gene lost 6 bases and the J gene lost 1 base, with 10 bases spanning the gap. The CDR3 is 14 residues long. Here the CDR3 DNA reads TGTGCCAGCAGGGAGGGGGGCAGCAATCAGCCCCAGCATTTT. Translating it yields CASREGGSNQPQHF.

The CDR3 reads CASSPTHLNYGYTF. CDR3 nucleotides: TGCGCCAGCAGCCCTACACACCTCAACTATGGCTACACCTTC. The chain recombines TRBV4-1 with TRBJ1-2; D ambiguous. This CDR3 contains 14 residues. Germline CDR1 reads MGHRA; CDR2 reads YSYEKL. The ends were cut back, 4 bases at V and 2 bases at J, with 11 bases in the middle.

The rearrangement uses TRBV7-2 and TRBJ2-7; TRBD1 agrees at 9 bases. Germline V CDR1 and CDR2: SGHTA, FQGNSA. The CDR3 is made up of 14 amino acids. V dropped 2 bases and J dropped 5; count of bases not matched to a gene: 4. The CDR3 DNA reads TGTGCCAGCAGCTTACCGGGGACAGGGAACGAGCAGTACTTC. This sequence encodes CASSLPGTGNEQYF.

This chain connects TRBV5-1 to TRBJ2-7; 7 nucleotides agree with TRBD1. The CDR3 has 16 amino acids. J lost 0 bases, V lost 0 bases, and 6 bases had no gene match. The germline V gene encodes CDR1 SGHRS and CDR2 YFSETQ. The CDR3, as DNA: TGCGCCAGCAGCTTGGCAGCCGGGACAGTCTCCTACGAGCAGTACTTC. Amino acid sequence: CASSLAAGTVSYEQYF.

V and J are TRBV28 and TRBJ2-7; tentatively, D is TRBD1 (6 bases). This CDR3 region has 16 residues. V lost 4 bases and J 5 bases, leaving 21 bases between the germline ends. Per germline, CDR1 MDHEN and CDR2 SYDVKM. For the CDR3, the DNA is TGTGCCAGCAGTTCTTCTTACAGGGATAGGCGGCACGAGCAGTACTTC. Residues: CASSSSYRDRRHEQYF. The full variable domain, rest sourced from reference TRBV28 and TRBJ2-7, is DVKVTQSSRYLVKRTGEKVFLECVQDMDHENMFWYRQDPGLGLRLIYFSYDVKMKEKGDIPEGYSVSREKKERFSLILESASTNQTSMYLCASSSSYRDRRHEQYFGPGTRLTVT.

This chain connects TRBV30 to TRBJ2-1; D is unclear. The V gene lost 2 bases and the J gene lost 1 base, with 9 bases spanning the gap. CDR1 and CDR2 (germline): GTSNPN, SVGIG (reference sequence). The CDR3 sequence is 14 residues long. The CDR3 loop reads CAWSLRYSYNEQFF. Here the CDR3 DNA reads TGTGCCTGGAGTCTACGTTATTCCTACAATGAGCAGTTCTTC.

The DNA of the CDR3 is TGTGCCAGCAGCACGGGGACAGGTAGCTCCTACGAGCAGTACTTC. It translates to CASSTGTGSSYEQYF. This sequence joins TRBV5-4 and TRBJ2-7; 8 positions agree with TRBD1. Trimming at V came to 4 bases and at J to 0 bases, leaving 6 bases not matched to a gene. This CDR3 is 15 amino acids long. CDR1 and CDR2 (germline): SGHNT, YYREEE (reference sequence).

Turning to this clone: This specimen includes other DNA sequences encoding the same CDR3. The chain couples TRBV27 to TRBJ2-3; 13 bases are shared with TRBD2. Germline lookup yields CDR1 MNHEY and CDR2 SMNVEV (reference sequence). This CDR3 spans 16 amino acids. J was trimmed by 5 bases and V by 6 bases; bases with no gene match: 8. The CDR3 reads CASRLLAGGPLDTQYF. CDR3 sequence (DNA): TGTGCCAGCAGGCTACTAGCGGGAGGGCCACTAGATACGCAGTATTTT.